This T cell receptor beta chain stems from a study of sequential checkpoint blockade in melanoma. Turning to the study itself: Randomization was 1:1 between first-line nivolumab→ipilimumab and ipilimumab→nivolumab. After both sequences, patients received maintenance nivolumab.

The germline V gene encodes CDR1 LGHNA and CDR2 YSLEER. CDR3 length: 16 amino acids. Between the trimmed V and J ends, which lost 5 bases and 0 bases, there was a span of 15 bases. Indicated treatment: randomized to nivolumab then ipilimumab (arm A) or the reverse (arm B). Sorted cells were live CD3+CD8+, lacking CD19 and CD56, from PBMCs. Some clones are missing from TCRdb's copy, which holds only in-frame ones; the method was immunoSEQ multiplex PCR. The sample holds some 15,000 clones, 74% seen once. The source was CD8+ T cells sorted from blood (inferred from file names), collected from a patient given nivolumab and ipilimumab in sequence. The chain is built from TRBV4-3 and TRBJ2-3, with D uncertain. The receptor was derived from a human donor with melanoma. CDR3 residues: CASSSRQPSSTDTQYF. CDR3 sequence (DNA): TGCGCCAGCAGCTCCAGACAACCCAGTAGCACAGATACGCAGTATTTT.